The T cell receptor (beta chain) under discussion was sequenced for a study of T cell responses to AZD1222 COVID-19 vaccine. About the research overall: Recipients boosted at about 4 weeks or about 12 weeks are pooled. Study results and limitations: Just five or six AZD1222 recipients tested seropositive at baseline. Variant regions that are unmutated are reportedly the target of nearly half of spike-specific TCRs.

For this clone: As yet, its antigen is unknown.

Assay: immunoSEQ multiplex PCR; the TCRdb copy retains only in-frame clones and omits some. The data contain 150,000 to 200,000 clones, roughly 92% of them singletons. Trimming stripped 3 bases from V and 5 bases from J, with 11 bases between. CDR1 and CDR2 (germline): LGHDT, YNNKEL (reference sequence). CDR3 length: 15 amino acids. The sample here was peripheral blood, taken on day 0 of AZD1222 vaccination. This receptor was obtained from an adult in good health. The chain is built from TRBV3-1 (or the pseudogene TRBV3-2) and TRBJ1-6; possible D gene TRBD1, 6 bases. In DNA form, the CDR3 reads TGTGCCAGCAGCCAGGGGGCTCAACATAATTCACCCCTCCACTTT. Amino acids: CASSQGAQHNSPLHF.